This entry lists 2 T cell receptor beta chains sequenced from one sample in a study of shared clonotypes between healthy human individuals (dated by TCRdb to about 2020). Libraries were built with the immunoSEQ multiplex PCR assay. Entries here come from immuneACCESS through TCRdb and include only in-frame sequences with V and J called. Some clones fail to appear in such tables; in the studies checked, an unresolved V gene covers under half of the shortfall, and the cause of the remainder is unknown. This sample has around 1.4 million clones in its table, and 97% to 99% of those were observed once. Around 0.33% of the sample belongs to the ten largest clones. The sequenced material came from naive CD4+ T cells sorted from blood. The cell subset or site label on this specimen signifies: CD45RA+ positively selected. The receptors were gathered from a young man in good health.

The chain joins TRBV7-6 to TRBJ2-6; no definite D call. Germline assignment: CDR1 SGHVS and CDR2 FNYEAQ. The V end lost 3 bases, the J end lost 3 bases, and 6 bases lay between the germline ends. CDR3 size: 14 residues. For the CDR3, the DNA is TGTGCCAGCAGCTTGACTGATGGGGCCAACGTCCTGACTTTC. Translating it yields CASSLTDGANVLTF.

The chain uses TRBV15 and TRBJ1-4; 9 positions match TRBD1. Germline V gene data show CDR1 as LNHNV and CDR2 as YYDKDF (reference sequence). V shed 1 base, J shed 0 bases, and the junction held 6 bases outside the gene matches. The CDR3 is made up of 18 amino acids. The CDR3 loop reads CATSRGDRAWATNEKLFF. In DNA form, the CDR3 reads TGTGCCACCAGCAGAGGGGACAGGGCCTGGGCAACTAATGAAAAACTGTTTTTT.